This T cell receptor (beta chain) was documented in a study of cytomegalovirus exposure and HLA in healthy donors. Study findings and constraints: In vitro work confirmed that a few CMV-associated chains recognize CMV antigens.

Worth noting for this clone: Its specificity is not known.

Primers for the PCR totalled 60 Vbeta and 13 Jbeta. Some clones are missing from TCRdb's copy, which holds only in-frame ones; the method was immunoSEQ multiplex PCR. The sample has around 81,000 clones, 63% seen once; the top ten hold over 5.5%. Sequencing was carried out using PBMCs. The receptor was isolated from a man in his thirties or forties in good health and CMV-seropositive.

DNA of the CDR3: TGTGCCAGCAGCCCCCGGGACAGGGGGAATCAGCCCCAGCATTTT. Translation gives CASSPRDRGNQPQHF. The chain has TRBV27 and TRBJ1-5; 11 bases agree with TRBD1. The germline V gene encodes CDR1 MNHEY and CDR2 SMNVEV (reference sequence). V lost 6 bases and J lost 4; bases outside the gene matches: 5. The CDR3 loop spans 15 amino acids.